This T cell receptor beta chain was documented in a study of post-analysis software for immune sequencing data. Points from the study as a whole: Roughly 5 TRBV segments (TRBV5-6, TRBV5-1 and TRBV20-1 among them) occurred more frequently in patients than in controls.

Libraries were made from TCR beta cDNA, and they carried unique molecular identifiers. TCRdb ran MiXCR on the PCR reads and lists one entry per CDR3 protein. The table records around 190,000 distinct CDR3 sequences, approximately 28% of them present only once. Germline CDR1 SGHRS, CDR2 YFSETQ. CDR3 size: 17 residues. To note about this clonotype: Antigen unknown. A single base separates this from a much larger clone, so it may be a read error.

This chain connects TRBV5-1 to TRBJ1-4; no reliable D call. The TCR was taken from a girl aged 2-17 years with multiple sclerosis. The sequenced material came from blood. The CDR3 nucleotides are TGCGCCAGCAGCTTCTGGGCGGCAGATGCAACTAATGAAAAACTGGTTTTT. Its translation is CASSFWAADATNEKLVF. Full variable domain (outside the CDR3, taken from reference TRBV5-1 and TRBJ1-4): KAGVTQTPRYLIKTRGQQVTLSCSPISGHRSVSWYQQTPGQGLQFLFEYFSETQRNKGNFPGRFSGRQFSNSRSEMNVSTLELGDSALYLCASSFWAADATNEKLVFGSGTQLSVL.